A selection of T cell receptor beta chains follows, all from one sample in a study of shared T cell receptors in the human thymus. Profiling relied on immunoSEQ multiplex PCR, and the TCRdb table lists in-frame clones only, not all of them. The data show about 710,000 clones, about 90% seen once. This same sample was also taken into another study, of human thymus T cells.

The sequenced sample consisted of thymocytes. The receptors come from a boy under three years old with a congenital heart defect. CDR3s include the opening cysteine and the closing phenylalanine or tryptophan. A D gene is named only where the DNA matches it firmly. Not all rows give a size; the values are once, few, many and, for expanded clones, a class.

d_call j_call clone_size v_call cdr3_nt cdr3_aa
TRBD1 TRBJ1-4 . TRBV4-3 TGCGCCAGCAGCCCTTTGGACAGGGTGACAACTAATGAAAAACTGTTTTTT CASSPLDRVTTNEKLFF
. TRBJ1-1 once TRBV4-1 TGCGCCAGCAGCAAGTCGAGGGCGGGAACTGAAGCTTTCTTT CASSKSRAGTEAFF
TRBD2 TRBJ2-5 . TRBV9 TGTGCCAGCAGCGACGGGACTAGCGGGGAAGACCAAGAGACCCAGTACTTC CASSDGTSGEDQETQYF
. TRBJ1-5 . TRBV30 TGTGCCTGGACTGGGCAGATCAATCAGCCCCAGCATTTT CAWTGQINQPQHF
TRBD2 TRBJ2-3 . TRBV7-9 TGTGCCAGCAGCTTCATTCTAGCGGGTGGCACAGATACGCAGTATTTT CASSFILAGGTDTQYF
. TRBJ1-2 . TRBV11-1 TGTGCCAGCAGCTCCACGGGAAACTATGGCTACACCTTC CASSSTGNYGYTF
. TRBJ2-7 . TRBV11-2 TGTGCCAGCAGCACCCTCCCTTACAGGGATTGGGCCTACGAGCAGTACTTC CASSTLPYRDWAYEQYF
TRBD1 TRBJ2-7 . TRBV5-6 TGTGCCAGCAGCTGCGGACAGGGCGAATACTACGAGCAGTACTTC CASSCGQGEYYEQYF
. TRBJ2-7 . TRBV18 TGTGCCAGCTCACCACAGGGGTTCTACGAGCAGTACTTC CASSPQGFYEQYF
TRBD1 TRBJ1-6 . TRBV9 TGTGCCAGCAGCGCCGGGACAGTTAATTCACCCCTCCACTTT CASSAGTVNSPLHF
TRBD2 TRBJ2-5 . TRBV4-1 TGCGCCAGCAGCCAAGATGGAGGTGGGACTAGCGGGGTAGAGACCCAGTACTTC CASSQDGGGTSGVETQYF